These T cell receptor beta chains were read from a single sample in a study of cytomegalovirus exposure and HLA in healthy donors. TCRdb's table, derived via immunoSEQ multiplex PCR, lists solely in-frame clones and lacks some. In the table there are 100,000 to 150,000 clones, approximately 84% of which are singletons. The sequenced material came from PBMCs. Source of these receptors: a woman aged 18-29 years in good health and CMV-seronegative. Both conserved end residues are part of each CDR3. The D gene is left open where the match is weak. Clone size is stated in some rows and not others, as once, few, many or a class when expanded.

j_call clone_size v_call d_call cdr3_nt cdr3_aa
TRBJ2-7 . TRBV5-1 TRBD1 TGCGCCAGCAGCTTATGGACAGGGGAAACGCTAACCCCCTACGAGCAGTACTTC CASSLWTGETLTPYEQYF
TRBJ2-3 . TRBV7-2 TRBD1 TGTGCCAGCAGCCCCGGGGACAGGCCGGAGCCGACAGATACGCAGTATTTT CASSPGDRPEPTDTQYF
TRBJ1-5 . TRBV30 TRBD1 TGTGCCTGGGGGACAGGGGGCAATCAGCCCCAGCATTTT CAWGTGGNQPQHF
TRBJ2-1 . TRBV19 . TGTGCTACGGCCAGTCAGCCCCAGCGGGCATACAATGAGCAGTTCTTC CATASQPQRAYNEQFF
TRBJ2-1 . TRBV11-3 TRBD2 TGTGCCAGCAGCCCCCGCGGGGGGAGTGGGGATGAGCAGTTCTTC CASSPRGGSGDEQFF
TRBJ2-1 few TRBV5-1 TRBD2 TGCGCCAGCAGCTTGGGACTAGCGCTCCAGAATGAGCAGTTCTTC CASSLGLALQNEQFF
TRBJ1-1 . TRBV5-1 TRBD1 TGCGCCAGCAGCCGGGACAGCACCGATGGGAACACTGAAGCTTTCTTT CASSRDSTDGNTEAFF
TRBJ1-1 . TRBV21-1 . TGTGCCAGCAGACGTGACAGGGCTTCGGGCACTGAAGCTTTCTTT CASRRDRASGTEAFF
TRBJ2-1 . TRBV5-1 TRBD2 TGCGCCAGCAGCTTACTAGCGGGAGCGGGGAATGAGCAGTTCTTC CASSLLAGAGNEQFF
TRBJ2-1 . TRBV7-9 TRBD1 TGTGCCAGCAGCTCGGACAGGCGAAACAATGAGCAGTTCTTC CASSSDRRNNEQFF
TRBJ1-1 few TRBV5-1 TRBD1 TGCGCCAGCAGCTTGGAGATTTACAGGGGATCCATGAACACTGAAGCTTTCTTT CASSLEIYRGSMNTEAFF
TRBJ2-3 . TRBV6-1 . TGTGCCAGCAGTGAAGAGGCGGGTACGCAGTATTTT CASSEEAGTQYF
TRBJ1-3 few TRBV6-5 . TGTGCCAGCAGTTACTCGCCTGCGTCTGGAAACACCATATATTTT CASSYSPASGNTIYF
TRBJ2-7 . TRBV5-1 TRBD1 TGCGCCAGCAGCTTCGACAGGGGGACCTACGAGCAGTACTTC CASSFDRGTYEQYF
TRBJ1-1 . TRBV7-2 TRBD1 TGTGCCAGCAGCTCGTTAGGGGGCGCTTTCTTT CASSSLGGAFF
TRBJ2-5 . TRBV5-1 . TGCGCCAGCAGCTTGGGGTTTTCCGAGTACCAAGAGACCCAGTACTTC CASSLGFSEYQETQYF
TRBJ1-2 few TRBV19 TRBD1 TGTGCCAGTAGTATAACCACGAGACCGGGACAGGGGAATGGCTACACCTTC CASSITTRPGQGNGYTF
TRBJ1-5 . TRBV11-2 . TGTGCCAGCAGCCCCTCGGGGGACGTGGCCCAGCATTTT CASSPSGDVAQHF
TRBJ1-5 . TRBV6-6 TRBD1 TGTGCCAGCAGGGGACAGGGTAGCAATCAGCCCCAGCATTTT CASRGQGSNQPQHF
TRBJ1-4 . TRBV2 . TGTGCCAGCAGTGAAGCCGGAGGTATCGGGAAACTGTTTTTT CASSEAGGIGKLFF
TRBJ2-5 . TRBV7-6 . TGTGCCAGCAGCTTAGAGCCAGGAGGGGAGACCCAGTACTTC CASSLEPGGETQYF
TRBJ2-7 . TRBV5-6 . TGTGCCAGCAGCTTTCTTACCTACGAGCAGTACTTC CASSFLTYEQYF
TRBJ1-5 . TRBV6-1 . TGTGCCAGCAGTGTGCAGGGAGGTTGGGGGAATCAGCCCCAGCATTTT CASSVQGGWGNQPQHF
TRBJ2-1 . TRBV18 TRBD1 TGTGCCAGCTCTCCCGGGCAGGGGGCGATCAATGAGCAGTTCTTC CASSPGQGAINEQFF
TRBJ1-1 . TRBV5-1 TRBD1 TGCGCCAGCAGTACCACAGGGGATCTCTCGGACACTGAAGCTTTCTTT CASSTTGDLSDTEAFF
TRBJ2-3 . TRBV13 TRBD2 TGTGCCAGCAGCTCAACTAGCGGGAGTTCAATTGTCACAGATACGCAGTATTTT CASSSTSGSSIVTDTQYF
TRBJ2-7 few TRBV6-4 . TGTGCCAGCAGTTTAGACCCCAGGGCCGAGCAGTACTTC CASSLDPRAEQYF
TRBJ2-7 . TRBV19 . TGTGCCAGTAGTATCAGGGCGGGGACCTACGAGCAGTACTTC CASSIRAGTYEQYF
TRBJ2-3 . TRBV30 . TGTGCCGCTCAACAGGGCGCAGATACGCAGTATTTT CAAQQGADTQYF
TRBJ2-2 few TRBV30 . TGTGCCTGGAGTCGAGGGCAGCCGGACACCGGGGAGCTGTTTTTT CAWSRGQPDTGELFF
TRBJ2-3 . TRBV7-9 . TGTGCCAGCAGCTCCCTCGCGAGAGGGAGGGATACGCAGTATTTT CASSSLARGRDTQYF
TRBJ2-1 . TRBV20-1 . TGCAGTGCTCGGATAGGGGGTGAGCAGTTCTTC CSARIGGEQFF
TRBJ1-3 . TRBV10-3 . TGTGCCATCAGTGTGGCAGTCTCTGGAAACACCATATATTTT CAISVAVSGNTIYF